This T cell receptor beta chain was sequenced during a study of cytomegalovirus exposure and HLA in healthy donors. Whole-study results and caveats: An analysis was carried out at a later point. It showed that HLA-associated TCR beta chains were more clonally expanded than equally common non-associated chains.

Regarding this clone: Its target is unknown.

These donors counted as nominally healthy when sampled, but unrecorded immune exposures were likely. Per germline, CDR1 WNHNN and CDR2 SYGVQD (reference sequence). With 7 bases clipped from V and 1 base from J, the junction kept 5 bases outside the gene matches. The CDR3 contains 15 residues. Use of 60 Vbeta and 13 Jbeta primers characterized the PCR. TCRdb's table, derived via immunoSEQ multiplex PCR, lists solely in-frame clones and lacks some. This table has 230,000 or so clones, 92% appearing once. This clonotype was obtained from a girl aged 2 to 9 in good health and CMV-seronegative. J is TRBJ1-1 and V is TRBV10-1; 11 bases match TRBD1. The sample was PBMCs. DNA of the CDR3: TGCGCCAGCAAGCTAGGACAGGGGGCGAACACTGAAGCTTTCTTT. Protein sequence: CASKLGQGANTEAFF.